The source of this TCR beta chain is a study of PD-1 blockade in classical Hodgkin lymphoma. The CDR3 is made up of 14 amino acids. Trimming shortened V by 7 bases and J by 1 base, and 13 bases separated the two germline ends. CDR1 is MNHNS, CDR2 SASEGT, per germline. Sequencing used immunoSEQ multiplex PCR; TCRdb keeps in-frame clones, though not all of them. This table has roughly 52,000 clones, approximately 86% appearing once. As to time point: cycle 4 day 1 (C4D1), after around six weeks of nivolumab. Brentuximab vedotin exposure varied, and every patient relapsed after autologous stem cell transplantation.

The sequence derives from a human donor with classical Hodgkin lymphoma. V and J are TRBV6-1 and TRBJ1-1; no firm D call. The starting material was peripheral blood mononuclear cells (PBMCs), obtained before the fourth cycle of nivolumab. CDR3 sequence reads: CASTKGPKNTEAFF. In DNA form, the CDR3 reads TGTGCCAGCACCAAAGGACCGAAGAACACTGAAGCTTTCTTT.